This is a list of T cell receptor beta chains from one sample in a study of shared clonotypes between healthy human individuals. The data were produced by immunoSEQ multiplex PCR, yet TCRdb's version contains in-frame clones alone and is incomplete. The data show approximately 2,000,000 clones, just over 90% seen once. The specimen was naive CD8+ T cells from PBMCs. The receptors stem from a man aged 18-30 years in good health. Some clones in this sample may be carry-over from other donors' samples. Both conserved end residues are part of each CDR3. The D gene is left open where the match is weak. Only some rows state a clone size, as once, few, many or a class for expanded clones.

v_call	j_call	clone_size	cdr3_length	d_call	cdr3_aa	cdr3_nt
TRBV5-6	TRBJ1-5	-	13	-	CASSLGRGQPQHF	TGTGCCAGCAGCTTGGGCAGGGGTCAGCCCCAGCATTTT
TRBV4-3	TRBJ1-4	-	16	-	CASSQVVEGDSEKLFF	TGCGCCAGCAGCCAAGTCGTGGAGGGGGACTCGGAAAAACTGTTTTTT
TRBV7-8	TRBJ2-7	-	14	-	CASSLSAEGYEQYF	TGTGCCAGCAGCTTAAGTGCGGAGGGGTACGAGCAGTACTTC
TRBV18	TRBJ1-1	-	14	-	CASSVGVKRDEAFF	TGTGCCAGCTCAGTTGGGGTAAAGAGAGATGAAGCTTTCTTT
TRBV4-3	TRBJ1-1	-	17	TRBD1	CASSQGKLDRRNTEAFF	TGCGCCAGCAGCCAAGGGAAATTGGACAGGCGAAACACTGAAGCTTTCTTT
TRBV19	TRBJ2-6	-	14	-	CASSPYSGANVLTF	TGTGCCAGTAGTCCCTATTCTGGGGCCAACGTCCTGACTTTC
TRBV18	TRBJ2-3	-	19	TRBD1	CASSPGRSGTGVNTDTQYF	TGTGCCAGCTCACCCGGGAGGTCCGGGACAGGGGTTAACACAGATACGCAGTATTTT
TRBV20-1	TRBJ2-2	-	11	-	CSARVPGELFF	TGCAGTGCTAGGGTGCCCGGGGAGCTGTTTTTT
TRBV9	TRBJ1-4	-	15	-	CASSPLWDGNEKLFF	TGTGCCAGCAGCCCCCTATGGGACGGTAATGAAAAACTGTTTTTT
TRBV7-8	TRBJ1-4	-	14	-	CASSPAGGDEKLFF	TGTGCCAGCAGCCCTGCGGGGGGTGATGAAAAACTGTTTTTT
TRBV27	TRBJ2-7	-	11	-	CASSLPYEQYF	TGTGCCAGCAGTCTCCCCTACGAGCAGTACTTC
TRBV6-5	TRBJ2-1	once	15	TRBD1	CASSYTGGTGEEQFF	TGTGCCAGCAGTTATACAGGGGGAACGGGTGAAGAGCAGTTCTTC
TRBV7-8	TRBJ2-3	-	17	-	CASSFPHSWVFTDTQYF	TGTGCCAGCAGCTTCCCCCATAGTTGGGTATTCACAGATACGCAGTATTTT
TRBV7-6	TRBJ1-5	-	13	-	CASSIGFGQPQHF	TGTGCCAGCAGCATTGGTTTTGGTCAGCCCCAGCATTTT
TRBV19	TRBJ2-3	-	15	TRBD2	CASSTGGAGTDTQYF	TGTGCCAGTAGTACGGGGGGGGCCGGCACAGATACGCAGTATTTT
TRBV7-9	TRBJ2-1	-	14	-	CASSLVGLGNEQFF	TGTGCCAGCAGCCTAGTCGGACTGGGCAATGAGCAGTTCTTC
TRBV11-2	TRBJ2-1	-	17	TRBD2	CASSFTRLAGGHNEQFF	TGTGCCAGCAGCTTTACAAGACTAGCGGGAGGGCACAATGAGCAGTTCTTC
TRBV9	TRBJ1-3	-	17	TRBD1	CASSDSTGLSSGNTIYF	TGTGCCAGCAGCGATTCGACAGGGTTGAGCTCTGGAAACACCATATATTTT
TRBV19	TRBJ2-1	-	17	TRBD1	CASSIEGRQGPYNEQFF	TGTGCCAGTAGTATAGAAGGGCGACAGGGGCCGTACAATGAGCAGTTCTTC
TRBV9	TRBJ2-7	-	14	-	CASSPEGDPYEQYF	TGTGCCAGCAGCCCAGAAGGGGACCCCTACGAGCAGTACTTC
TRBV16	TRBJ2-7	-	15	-	CASSQSSVSTYEQYF	TGTGCCAGCAGCCAATCTTCGGTATCCACCTACGAGCAGTACTTC
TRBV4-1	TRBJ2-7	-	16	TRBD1	CASSQAIGTGLYEQYF	TGCGCCAGCAGCCAAGCGATCGGGACAGGACTGTACGAGCAGTACTTC
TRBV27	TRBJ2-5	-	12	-	CASSYLGATQYF	TGTGCCAGCAGTTACCTAGGAGCTACCCAGTACTTC
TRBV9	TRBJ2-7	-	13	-	CASSGTTGKKQYF	TGTGCCAGCAGCGGGACAACAGGGAAGAAGCAGTACTTC
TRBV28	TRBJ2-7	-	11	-	CASSFSNEQYF	TGTGCCAGCAGTTTCTCTAACGAGCAGTACTTC
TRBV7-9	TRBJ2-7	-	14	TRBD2	CASSVASGIAEQYF	TGTGCCAGCAGCGTTGCTAGCGGGATAGCCGAGCAGTACTTC
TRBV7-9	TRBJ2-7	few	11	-	CASSLGVEQYF	TGTGCCAGCAGCTTAGGGGTCGAGCAGTACTTC
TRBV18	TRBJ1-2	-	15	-	CASSPPFPGTYGYTF	TGTGCCAGCTCACCACCGTTTCCAGGGACCTATGGCTACACCTTC
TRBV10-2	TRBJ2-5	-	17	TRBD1	CASSETRDRLTEETQYF	TGCGCCAGCAGTGAGACAAGGGACAGGCTGACCGAAGAGACCCAGTACTTC
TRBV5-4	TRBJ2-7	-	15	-	CASSLRGGLSYEQYF	TGTGCCAGCAGCTTGAGGGGGGGCCTCTCCTACGAGCAGTACTTC
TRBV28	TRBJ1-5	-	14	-	CASSLREWDQPQHF	TGTGCCAGCAGTTTACGGGAGTGGGATCAGCCCCAGCATTTT
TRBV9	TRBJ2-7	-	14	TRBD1	CASSETGGDYEQYF	TGTGCCAGCAGCGAGACAGGGGGAGATTACGAGCAGTACTTC
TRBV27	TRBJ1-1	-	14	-	CASSSLVGDTEAFF	TGTGCCAGCAGTTCACTGGTGGGGGACACTGAAGCTTTCTTT
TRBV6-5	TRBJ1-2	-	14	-	CASSPSSWDYGYTF	TGTGCCAGCAGTCCGTCGTCTTGGGACTATGGCTACACCTTC
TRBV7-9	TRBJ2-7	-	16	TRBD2	CASSLAASGSSYEQYF	TGTGCCAGCAGCTTAGCGGCTAGCGGGAGCTCCTACGAGCAGTACTTC
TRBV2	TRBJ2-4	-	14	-	CASIAPPGGNIQYF	TGTGCCAGCATTGCCCCCCCTGGGGGCAACATTCAGTACTTC
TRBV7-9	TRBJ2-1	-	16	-	CASSYQGLGNEDEQFF	TGTGCCAGCAGCTACCAGGGATTGGGAAATGAGGATGAGCAGTTCTTC
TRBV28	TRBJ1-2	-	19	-	CASSLRVSRTDYRDNGYTF	TGTGCCAGCAGTTTAAGGGTGTCCCGGACAGACTACCGTGATAATGGCTACACCTTC
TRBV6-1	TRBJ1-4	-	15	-	CASSDLRGASEKLFF	TGTGCCAGCAGTGATCTAAGGGGGGCTAGCGAAAAACTGTTTTTT
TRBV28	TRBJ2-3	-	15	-	CASRYTTMSTDTQYF	TGTGCCAGCAGGTATACTACCATGAGCACAGATACGCAGTATTTT
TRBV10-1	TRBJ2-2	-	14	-	CASSEHPGPGELFF	TGCGCCAGCAGTGAGCATCCGGGACCCGGGGAGCTGTTTTTT
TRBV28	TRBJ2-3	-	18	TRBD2	CASSWTSGRTRSTDTQYF	TGTGCCAGCAGTTGGACTAGCGGGAGGACCCGTAGCACAGATACGCAGTATTTT
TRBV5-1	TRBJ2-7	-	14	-	CASSLVQGSYEQYF	TGCGCCAGCAGCTTGGTCCAGGGATCTTACGAGCAGTACTTC
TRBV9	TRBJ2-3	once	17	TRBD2	CASSVAQLSGRTDTQYF	TGTGCCAGCAGCGTAGCCCAGCTTAGCGGGAGGACAGATACGCAGTATTTT
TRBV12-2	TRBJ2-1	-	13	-	CASRLELIFEQFF	TGTGCAAGTCGCTTAGAACTGATTTTTGAGCAGTTCTTC
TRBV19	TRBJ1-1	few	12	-	CASSLYRQDAFF	TGTGCCAGTAGTCTTTATAGACAGGACGCTTTCTTT
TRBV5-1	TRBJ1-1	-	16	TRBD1	CASSADRGARRTEAFF	TGCGCCAGCAGCGCCGACAGGGGAGCGAGAAGAACTGAAGCTTTCTTT